The 21 T cell receptor beta chains in this list originate from one sample, sequenced in a study of blood T cell repertoires in COVID-19. Method: immunoSEQ multiplex PCR; TCRdb's copy keeps in-frame clones and lacks some. The sample has 65,000 to 95,000 clones, around 89% seen once. The sample comprised peripheral blood. These receptors originate from a man in his 70s with active or convalescent COVID-19.

The V call is TRBV4-3, the J call TRBJ2-2; 11 positions match TRBD2. This CDR3 comprises 18 residues. V gave up 0 bases and J gave up 1 base; unmatched junction bases: 4. Germline-derived CDR1 and CDR2 are LGHNA and YSLEER. In DNA, the CDR3 is TGCGCCAGCAGCCAAGAGGGACTAGCGGTCTTGAACACCGGGGAGCTGTTTTTT. This sequence encodes CASSQEGLAVLNTGELFF.

The chain combines TRBV9 with TRBJ1-2; TRBD1 aligns across 8 bases. The length of the CDR3 is 14 residues. Looked up from germline, CDR1 is SGDLS and CDR2 is YYNGEE. V was pared by 3 bases and J by 9 bases, with 10 bases of the junction left unmatched. For the CDR3, the DNA is TGTGCCAGCAGCGCGGGGACAGGATTTTTGAGCTACACCTTC. This sequence encodes CASSAGTGFLSYTF.

The J gene is TRBJ1-4, the V gene TRBV28; TRBD1 is a possible D gene (5 bases). CDR3 length equals 16 residues. V was cut by 7 bases and J by 4 bases, with 19 bases left in between. The germline V gene has CDR1 MDHEN and CDR2 SYDVKM. CDR3 sequence: CASNSGDSALNEKLFF. The CDR3 DNA reads as TGTGCCAGCAATTCGGGAGACAGTGCACTTAATGAAAAACTGTTTTTT.

This chain connects TRBV20-1 to TRBJ2-2; D ambiguous. V dropped 3 bases and J dropped 3 bases, with 8 bases sitting between them. Germline V lookup: CDR1 DFQATT, CDR2 SNEGSKA (reference sequence). The CDR3 contains 13 residues. CDR3 nucleotide sequence: TGCAGTGCTAGTGTGGCGGACACCGGGGAGCTGTTTTTT. Protein product: CSASVADTGELFF.

The chain employs TRBV7-9 and TRBJ1-3; D is undetermined. Germline V gene lookup returns CDR1 SEHNR and CDR2 FQNEAQ (reference sequence). Trimming pared 11 bases from V and 0 bases from J, leaving 2 bases between. This CDR3 contains 10 residues. The CDR3 nucleotides read TGTGCCTACTCTGGAAACACCATATATTTT. As protein: CAYSGNTIYF.

This clone was recorded only once. This chain connects TRBV5-8 to TRBJ1-6, with no clear D. In germline, CDR1 is SGHTS, CDR2 YDEGEE. CDR3 length equals 18 residues. V gave up 2 bases and J gave up 9 bases, with 24 bases separating them. CDR3 nucleotide sequence: TGTGCCAGCAGCTTTTGGCGACTGGACCTAATAGAGGGTTCACCCCTCCACTTT. Amino acid sequence: CASSFWRLDLIEGSPLHF.

The chain recombines TRBV6-5 with TRBJ1-1; 7 bases match TRBD1. V lost 4 bases, J lost 1 base, and 3 bases stayed unmatched. Germline CDR1 and CDR2: MNHEY and SVGAGI. There are 14 residues in the CDR3. Written as DNA, the CDR3 is TGTGCCAGCAGTTTGACAGGGCCGAACACTGAAGCTTTCTTT. The encoded protein is CASSLTGPNTEAFF.

This clone was observed a single time. The chain carries TRBV7-2 and TRBJ2-3; D unresolved. Between the trimmed V and J ends, which lost 3 bases and 6 bases, there was a span of 10 bases. Germline CDR1 and CDR2: SGHTA and FQGNSA. This CDR3 has 13 amino acids. The CDR3 bases are TGTGCCAGCAGCTTGTTTATCGGGGATACGCAGTATTTT. Protein sequence: CASSLFIGDTQYF.

J is TRBJ2-5 and V is TRBV7-9; D unresolved. Trimming cost V 5 bases and J 4 bases, with 8 bases left between them. CDR1 is SEHNR and CDR2 is FQNEAQ in the germline V gene (reference sequence). This CDR3 has 12 amino acids. CDR3 region: CASSPYGETQYF. In nucleotides, the CDR3 is TGTGCCAGCAGCCCCTACGGAGAGACCCAGTACTTC.

This sequence joins TRBV6-4 and TRBJ1-2; D gene ambiguous. Looked up from germline, CDR1 is MRHNA and CDR2 is SNTAGT. This CDR3 contains 12 residues. V lost 1 base to trimming and J lost 8 bases, with 8 bases between them. CDR3 bases: TGTGCCAGCAGTGACTGGGCGGGGGGCTACACCTTC. This codes for CASSDWAGGYTF.

The chain recombines TRBV7-3 with TRBJ1-3; 8 bases map to TRBD1. The CDR3 extends over 15 amino acids. Germline V lookup: CDR1 SGHTA, CDR2 FQGTGA. V was pared by 5 bases and J by 0 bases, with 3 bases of the junction left unmatched. The CDR3 DNA sequence: TGTGCCAGCAGCCCCGACAGGGGCTCTGGAAACACCATATATTTT. Its translation is CASSPDRGSGNTIYF.

The rearrangement uses TRBV28 and TRBJ2-3; possibly TRBD2 for D (5 bases). The CDR3 runs to 17 residues. CDR1 and CDR2 (germline): MDHEN, SYDVKM. Deletions cut 6 bases from V and 3 bases from J, with 22 bases between. CDR3: CASSLESGSDPTDTQYF. The DNA for the CDR3 is TGTGCCAGCAGCCTAGAGAGTGGGAGCGATCCTACAGATACGCAGTATTTT.

This chain joins TRBV6-6 and TRBJ1-2; 7 bases agree with TRBD1. V was clipped by 5 bases and J by 0 bases; unmatched bases: 6. CDR3 length: 15 amino acids. Germline V gene data show CDR1 as MNHNY and CDR2 as SVGAGI (reference sequence). This chain's CDR3 is CASSQGQLANYGYTF. The CDR3 DNA reads as TGTGCCAGCAGTCAGGGACAGCTGGCTAACTATGGCTACACCTTC.

The chain has TRBV6-5 and TRBJ1-1; maybe TRBD1 (6 bases). Trimming cost V 5 bases and J 1 base, with 11 bases left between them. Germline V gives CDR1 MNHEY, CDR2 SVGAGI. The CDR3 length is 14 residues. The CDR3 nucleotides are TGTGCCAGCAGTAGGGGGATGGCGAACACTGAAGCTTTCTTT. As protein: CASSRGMANTEAFF.

The chain recombines TRBV30 with TRBJ2-7, with 8 nucleotides matching TRBD2. Germline V lookup: CDR1 GTSNPN, CDR2 SVGIG (reference sequence). This CDR3 contains 13 residues. V was pared by 6 bases and J by 3 bases, with 7 bases of the junction left unmatched. The CDR3 is CACPGGGIYEQYF. The CDR3 region has the DNA TGTGCCTGTCCAGGCGGGGGGATCTACGAGCAGTACTTC.

The rearrangement uses TRBV9 and TRBJ2-5, with D maybe TRBD1 (6 bases). Trimming stripped 0 bases from V and 0 bases from J, with 6 bases between. CDR3 length: 14 residues. Germline values: CDR1 SGDLS, CDR2 YYNGEE. This chain's CDR3 is CASSVDRDQETQYF. Here the CDR3 DNA reads TGTGCCAGCAGCGTAGACAGGGACCAAGAGACCCAGTACTTC.

This clone was counted only a few times. The V and J genes are TRBV5-1 and TRBJ2-2, with a weak D call TRBD1 (6 bases). This CDR3 has 17 residues. Trimming pared 1 base from V and 4 bases from J, leaving 17 bases between. Germline-derived CDR1 and CDR2 are SGHRS and YFSETQ. CDR3 sequence: CASSLMARGFGTGELFF. The CDR3 region has the DNA TGCGCCAGCAGCTTGATGGCCAGGGGTTTTGGCACCGGGGAGCTGTTTTTT.

The rearrangement joins TRBV29-1 to TRBJ2-1, with D perhaps matching TRBD1 (5 bases). The CDR3 is 11 amino acids. Germline V gene sequence: CDR1 SQVTM, CDR2 ANQGSEA. Trimming shortened V by 7 bases and J by 6 bases, and 10 bases separated the two germline ends. CDR3 DNA sequence: TGCAGCGGGACACCTGGCAATGAGCAGTTCTTC. Translating gives CSGTPGNEQFF.

This clone was observed a few times. The chain employs TRBV27 and TRBJ1-4; TRBD1 aligns across 8 bases. This CDR3 contains 16 residues. Germline assignment: CDR1 MNHEY and CDR2 SMNVEV (reference sequence). V was clipped by 4 bases and J by 2 bases; unmatched bases: 6. The CDR3 nucleotides are TGTGCCAGCAGTTCAGCAGGGGGCTCTACTAATGAAAAACTGTTTTTT. This sequence encodes CASSSAGGSTNEKLFF. The full variable domain, completed using reference TRBV27 and TRBJ1-4, is EAQVTQNPRYLITVTGKKLTVTCSQNMNHEYMSWYRQDPGLGLRQIYYSMNVEVTDKGDVPEGYKVSRKEKRNFPLILESPSPNQTSLYFCASSSAGGSTNEKLFFGSGTQLSVL.

V usage is TRBV24-1 and J usage is TRBJ1-1, with no clear D. CDR1 KGHDR and CDR2 SFDVKD come from the germline V gene. V lost 0 bases and J 0 bases, leaving 25 bases between the germline ends. This CDR3 spans 21 amino acids. CDR3 residues: CATSDLHPLLGEADMNTEAFF. For the CDR3, the DNA is TGTGCCACCAGTGATTTGCACCCCCTTCTTGGGGAGGCCGACATGAACACTGAAGCTTTCTTT.

The rearrangement joins TRBV4-3 to TRBJ2-3, with 8 positions matching TRBD2. The CDR3 loop spans 18 amino acids. Germline CDR1 reads LGHNA; CDR2 reads YSLEER. The V segment lost 0 bases and the J segment 2 bases; nucleotides outside the gene matches: 10. The CDR3 protein is CASSQDRASGSYTDTQYF. DNA for the CDR3: TGCGCCAGCAGCCAAGATAGGGCTAGCGGGTCATACACAGATACGCAGTATTTT.